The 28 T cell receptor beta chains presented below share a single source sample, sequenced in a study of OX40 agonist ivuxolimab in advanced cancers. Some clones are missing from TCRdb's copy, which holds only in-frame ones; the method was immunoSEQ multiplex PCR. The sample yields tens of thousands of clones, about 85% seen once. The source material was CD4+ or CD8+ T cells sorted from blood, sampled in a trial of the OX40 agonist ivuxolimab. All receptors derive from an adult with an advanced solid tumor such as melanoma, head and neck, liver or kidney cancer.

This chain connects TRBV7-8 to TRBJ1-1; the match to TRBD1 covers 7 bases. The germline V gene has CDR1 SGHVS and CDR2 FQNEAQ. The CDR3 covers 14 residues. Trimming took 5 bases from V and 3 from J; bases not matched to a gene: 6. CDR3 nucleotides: TGTGCCAGCAGCACTAGGGGGCGGGACACTGAAGCTTTCTTT. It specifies CASSTRGRDTEAFF.

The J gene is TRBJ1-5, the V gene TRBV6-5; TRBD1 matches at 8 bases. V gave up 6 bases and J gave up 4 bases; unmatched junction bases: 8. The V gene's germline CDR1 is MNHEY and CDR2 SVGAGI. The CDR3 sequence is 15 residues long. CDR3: CASSPTGAWNQPQHF. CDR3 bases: TGTGCCAGCAGCCCGACAGGGGCTTGGAATCAGCCCCAGCATTTT.

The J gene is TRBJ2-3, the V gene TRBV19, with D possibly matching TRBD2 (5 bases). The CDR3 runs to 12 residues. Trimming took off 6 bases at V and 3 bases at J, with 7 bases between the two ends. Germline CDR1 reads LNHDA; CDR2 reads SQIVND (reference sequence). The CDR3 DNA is TGTGCCAGTAGCGGGGATACAGATACGCAGTATTTT. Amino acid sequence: CASSGDTDTQYF.

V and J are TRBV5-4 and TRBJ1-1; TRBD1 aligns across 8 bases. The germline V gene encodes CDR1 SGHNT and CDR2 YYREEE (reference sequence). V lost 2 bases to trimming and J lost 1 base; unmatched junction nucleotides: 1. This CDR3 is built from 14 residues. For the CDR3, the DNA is TGTGCCAGCAGCTTCGACAGGGGGAACACTGAAGCTTTCTTT. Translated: CASSFDRGNTEAFF.

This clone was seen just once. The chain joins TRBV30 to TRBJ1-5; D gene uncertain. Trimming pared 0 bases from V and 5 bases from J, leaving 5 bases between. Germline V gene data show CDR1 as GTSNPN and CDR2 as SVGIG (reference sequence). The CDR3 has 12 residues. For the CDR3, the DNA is TGTGCCTGGAGTGTTCTATATCAGCCCCAGCATTTT. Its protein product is CAWSVLYQPQHF.

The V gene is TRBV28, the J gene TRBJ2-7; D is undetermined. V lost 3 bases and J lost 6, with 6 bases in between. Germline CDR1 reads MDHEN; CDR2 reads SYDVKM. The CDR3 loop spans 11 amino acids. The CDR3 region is CASSLGTEQYF. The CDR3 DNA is TGTGCCAGCAGTTTGGGTACCGAGCAGTACTTC.

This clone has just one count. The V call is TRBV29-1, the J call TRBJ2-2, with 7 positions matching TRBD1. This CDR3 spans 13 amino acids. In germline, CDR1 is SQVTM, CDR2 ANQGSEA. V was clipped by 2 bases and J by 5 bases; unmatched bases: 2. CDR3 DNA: TGCAGCGTTGAAAGGGGGCTAACCGGGGAGCTGTTTTTT. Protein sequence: CSVERGLTGELFF.

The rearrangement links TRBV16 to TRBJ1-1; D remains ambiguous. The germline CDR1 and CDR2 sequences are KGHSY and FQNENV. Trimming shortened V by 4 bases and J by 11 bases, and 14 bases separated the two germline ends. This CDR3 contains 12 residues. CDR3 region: CASSPAGFSAFF. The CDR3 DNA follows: TGTGCCAGCAGCCCCGCGGGCTTTTCGGCTTTCTTT.

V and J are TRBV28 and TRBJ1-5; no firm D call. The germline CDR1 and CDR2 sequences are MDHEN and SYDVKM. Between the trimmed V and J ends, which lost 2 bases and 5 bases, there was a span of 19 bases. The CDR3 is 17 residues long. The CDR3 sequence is CASSLLAEPTKDQPQHF. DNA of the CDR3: TGTGCCAGCAGTTTACTGGCAGAACCTACGAAGGATCAGCCCCAGCATTTT.

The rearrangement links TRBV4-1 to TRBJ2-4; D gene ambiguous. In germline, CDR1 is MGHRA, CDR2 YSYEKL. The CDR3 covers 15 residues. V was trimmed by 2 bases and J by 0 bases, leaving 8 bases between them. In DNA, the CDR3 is TGCGCCAGCAGCCAAAGACTGCTAGCCAAAAACATTCAGTACTTC. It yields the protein CASSQRLLAKNIQYF.

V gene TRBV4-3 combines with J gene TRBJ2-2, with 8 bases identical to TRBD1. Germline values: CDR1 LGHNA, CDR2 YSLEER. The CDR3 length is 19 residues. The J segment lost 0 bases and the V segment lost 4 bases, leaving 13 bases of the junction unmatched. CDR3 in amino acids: CASSPEGQGAQANTGELFF. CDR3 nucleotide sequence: TGCGCCAGCAGCCCGGAGGGGCAGGGGGCGCAGGCGAACACCGGGGAGCTGTTTTTT.

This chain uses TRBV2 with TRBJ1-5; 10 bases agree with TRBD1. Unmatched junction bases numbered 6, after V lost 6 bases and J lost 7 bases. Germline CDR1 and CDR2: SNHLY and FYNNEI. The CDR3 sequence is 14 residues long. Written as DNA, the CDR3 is TGTGCCAGCAGGCCGGGACAGGGGTACCAGCCCCAGCATTTT. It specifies CASRPGQGYQPQHF. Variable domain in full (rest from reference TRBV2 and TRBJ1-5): EPEVTQTPSHQVTQMGQEVILRCVPISNHLYFYWYRQILGQKVEFLVSFYNNEISEKSEIFDDQFSVERPDGSNFTLKIRSTKLEDSAMYFCASRPGQGYQPQHFGDGTRLSIL.

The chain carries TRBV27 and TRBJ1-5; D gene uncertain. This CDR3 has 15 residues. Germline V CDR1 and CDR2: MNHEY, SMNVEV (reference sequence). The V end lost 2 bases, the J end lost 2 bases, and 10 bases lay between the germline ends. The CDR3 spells CASSLMGFGNQPQHF. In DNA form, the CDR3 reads TGTGCCAGCAGTTTAATGGGTTTTGGCAATCAGCCCCAGCATTTT.

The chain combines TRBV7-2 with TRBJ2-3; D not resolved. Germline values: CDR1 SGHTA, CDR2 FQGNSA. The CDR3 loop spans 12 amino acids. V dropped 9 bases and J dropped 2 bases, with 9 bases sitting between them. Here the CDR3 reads CARRKSTDTQYF. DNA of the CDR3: TGTGCCAGAAGGAAGTCCACAGATACGCAGTATTTT.

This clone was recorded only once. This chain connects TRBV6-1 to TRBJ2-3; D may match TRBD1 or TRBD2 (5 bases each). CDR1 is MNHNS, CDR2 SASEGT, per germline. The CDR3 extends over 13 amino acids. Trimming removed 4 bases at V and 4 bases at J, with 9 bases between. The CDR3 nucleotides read TGTGCCAGCAGTGGAGGGGTGTCAGATACGCAGTATTTT. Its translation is CASSGGVSDTQYF.

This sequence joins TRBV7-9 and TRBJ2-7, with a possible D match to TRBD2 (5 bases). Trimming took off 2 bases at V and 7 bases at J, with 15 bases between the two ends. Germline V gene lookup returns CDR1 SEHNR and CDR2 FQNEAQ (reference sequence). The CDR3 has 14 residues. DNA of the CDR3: TGTGCCAGCAGCTTATCCGGGGTTCAATGGGAGCAGTACTTC. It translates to CASSLSGVQWEQYF.

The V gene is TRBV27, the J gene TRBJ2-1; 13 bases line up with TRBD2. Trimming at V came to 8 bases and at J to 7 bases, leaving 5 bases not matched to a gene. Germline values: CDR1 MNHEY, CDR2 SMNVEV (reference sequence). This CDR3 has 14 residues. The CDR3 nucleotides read TGTGCCAGCGGACGGACTAGCGGGAGTAATGAGCAGTTCTTC. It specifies CASGRTSGSNEQFF.

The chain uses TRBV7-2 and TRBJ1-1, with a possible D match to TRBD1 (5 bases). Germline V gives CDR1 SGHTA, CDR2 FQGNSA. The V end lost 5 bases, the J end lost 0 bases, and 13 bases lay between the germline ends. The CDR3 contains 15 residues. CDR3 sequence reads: CASSVSGTVNTEAFF. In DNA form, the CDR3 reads TGTGCCAGCAGCGTTTCCGGGACGGTGAACACTGAAGCTTTCTTT.

The CDR3 reads CASSQELLILGTYGYTF. Written as DNA, the CDR3 is TGCGCCAGCAGCCAAGAATTGCTAATTTTGGGGACCTATGGCTACACCTTC. The V and J genes are TRBV4-3 and TRBJ1-2; tentatively, D is TRBD1 (5 bases). V lost 0 bases, J lost 4 bases, and 18 bases lay in between. There are 17 residues in the CDR3. Germline values: CDR1 LGHNA, CDR2 YSLEER.

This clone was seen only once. Written as DNA, the CDR3 is TGCGCCAGCAGCCATCCTGGACTAGCGGGTCGGGCAGATACGCAGTATTTT. This sequence encodes CASSHPGLAGRADTQYF. The chain recombines TRBV4-1 with TRBJ2-3; 11 bases are a match to TRBD2. V lost 3 bases and J lost 4; bases outside the gene matches: 9. This CDR3 comprises 17 residues. Looked up from germline, CDR1 is MGHRA and CDR2 is YSYEKL.

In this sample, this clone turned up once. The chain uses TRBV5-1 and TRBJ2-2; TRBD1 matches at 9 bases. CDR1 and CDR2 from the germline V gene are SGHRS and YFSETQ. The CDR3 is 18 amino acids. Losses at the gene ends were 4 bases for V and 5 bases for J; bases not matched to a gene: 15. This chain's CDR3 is CASSRRAGDRERTGELFF. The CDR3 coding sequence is TGCGCCAGCAGCAGACGGGCGGGGGACAGGGAGAGGACCGGGGAGCTGTTTTTT.

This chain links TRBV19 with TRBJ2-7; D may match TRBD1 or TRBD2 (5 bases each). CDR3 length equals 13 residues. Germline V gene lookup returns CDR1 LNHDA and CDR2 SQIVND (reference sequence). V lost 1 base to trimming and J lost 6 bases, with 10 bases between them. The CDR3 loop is CASSIGTGREQYF. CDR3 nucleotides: TGTGCCAGTAGTATAGGGACGGGACGCGAGCAGTACTTC. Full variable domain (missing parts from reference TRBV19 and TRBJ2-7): DGGITQSPKYLFRKEGQNVTLSCEQNLNHDAMYWYRQDPGQGLRLIYYSQIVNDFQKGDIAEGYSVSREKKESFPLTVTSAQKNPTAFYLCASSIGTGREQYFGPGTRLTVT.

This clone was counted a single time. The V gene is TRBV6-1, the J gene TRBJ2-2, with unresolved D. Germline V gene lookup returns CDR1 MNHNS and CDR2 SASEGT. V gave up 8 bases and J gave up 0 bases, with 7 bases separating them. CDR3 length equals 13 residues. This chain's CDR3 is CASRQANTGELFF. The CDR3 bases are TGTGCCAGCCGGCAGGCGAACACCGGGGAGCTGTTTTTT.

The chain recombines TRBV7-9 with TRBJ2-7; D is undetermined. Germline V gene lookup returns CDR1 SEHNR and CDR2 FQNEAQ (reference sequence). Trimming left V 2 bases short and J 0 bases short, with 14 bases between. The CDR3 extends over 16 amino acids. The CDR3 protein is CASSLPGSESSYEQYF. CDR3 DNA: TGTGCCAGCAGCTTACCCGGGTCGGAGAGCTCCTACGAGCAGTACTTC.

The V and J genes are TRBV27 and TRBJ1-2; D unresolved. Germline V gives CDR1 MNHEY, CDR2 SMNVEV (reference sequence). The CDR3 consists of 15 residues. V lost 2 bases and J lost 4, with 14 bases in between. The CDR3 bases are TGTGCCAGCAGTTTAATCGGGTCGTCTGGCTATGGCTACACCTTC. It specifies CASSLIGSSGYGYTF.

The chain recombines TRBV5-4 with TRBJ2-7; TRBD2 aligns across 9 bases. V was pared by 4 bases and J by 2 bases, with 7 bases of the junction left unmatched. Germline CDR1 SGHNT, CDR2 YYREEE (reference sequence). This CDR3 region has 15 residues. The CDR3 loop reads CASSHPTSGTYEQYF. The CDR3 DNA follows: TGTGCCAGCAGCCACCCGACTAGCGGTACCTACGAGCAGTACTTC. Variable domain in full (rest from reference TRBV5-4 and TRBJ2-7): ETGVTQSPTHLIKTRGQQVTLRCSSQSGHNTVSWYQQALGQGPQFIFQYYREEENGRGNFPPRFSGLQFPNYSSELNVNALELDDSALYLCASSHPTSGTYEQYFGPGTRLTVT.

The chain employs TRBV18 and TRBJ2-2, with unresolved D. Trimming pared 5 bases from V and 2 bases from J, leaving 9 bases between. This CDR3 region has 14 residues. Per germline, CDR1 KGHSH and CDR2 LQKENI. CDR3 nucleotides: TGTGCCAGCTCAGCAACCGACAACACCGGGGAGCTGTTTTTT. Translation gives CASSATDNTGELFF.

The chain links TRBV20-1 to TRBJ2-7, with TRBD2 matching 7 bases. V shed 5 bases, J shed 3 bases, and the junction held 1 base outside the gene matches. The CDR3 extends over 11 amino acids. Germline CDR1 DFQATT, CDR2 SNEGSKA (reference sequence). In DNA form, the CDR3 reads TGCAGTGCTGAGCGGGACTACGAGCAGTACTTC. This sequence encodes CSAERDYEQYF.